A selection of T cell receptor beta chains follows, all from one sample in a study of control samples from healthy donors and cancer patients. TCRdb's copy holds only in-frame clones and misses some; the assay was immunoSEQ multiplex PCR. The sample includes 170,000 or so clones, around 91% of them seen just once. The material sequenced was blood. Every receptor here comes from a woman in her forties or fifties in good health. CDR3s include the opening cysteine and the closing phenylalanine or tryptophan. D genes are given only for firm matches. Clone sizes are given selectively: once, few, many, or a class where the clone is expanded.

TRBV28	.	.	CASSHDGLRNEKLFF
TRBV4-2	.	.	CASSQEGGTMDGYTF
TRBV6-5	.	TRBD2	CASTQAGGSTDTQYF
TRBV2	.	.	CASSPDPGTEAFF
TRBV5-1	.	.	CASSVNPTDDPLHF
TRBV7-2	.	TRBD1	CASSLEGQGNYGYTF
TRBV5-6	.	TRBD1	CASSLIDRGGGYTF
TRBV4-3	.	.	CASSQDLHQPQHF
TRBV4-3	few	.	CASSQVRGRSEQYF
TRBV5-6	.	.	CASSLLAQADTQYF
TRBV4-3	.	.	CASSQGYQGPNSPLHF
TRBV28	.	.	CASSSPGLGTDTQYF
TRBV7-9	.	.	CASSPVLGGTQYF
TRBV28	.	.	CASRPSGVSTNEKLFF
TRBV19	.	.	CASSITGFPKSEQFF
TRBV4-3	.	.	CASSQDTLLRGSPLHF
TRBV5-4	.	TRBD2	CASSISGLAENEQYF
TRBV12-3/TRBV12-4	.	.	CASSLAISDTQYF
TRBV6-6	.	.	CASSPTTMGNTEAFF
TRBV11-1	.	.	CASSPAFNQPQHF
TRBV19	.	TRBD1	CASSSLDRDGQPQHF
TRBV7-9	.	TRBD1	CASSTTGGGTEAFF
TRBV7-9	.	.	CASSFPPGPVYGYTF
TRBV18	.	TRBD2	CASSPRLAGGGTDTQYF
TRBV10-3	once	TRBD2	CATNGLAGVGRTGELFF
TRBV11-3	.	.	CASSRSDGNEAFF
TRBV6-6	.	.	CASGGSGPETQYF
TRBV6-2/TRBV6-3	.	.	CASSLDSNYGYTF
TRBV28	.	TRBD2	CASSPPSGRAGTGELFF
TRBV19	.	.	CASHSRWNIQYF
TRBV27	.	.	CASSPVRGIATNEKLFF
TRBV30	.	TRBD2	CAWKRASGELETQYF
TRBV7-2	.	.	CASSSRRDNEKLFF
TRBV3-1/TRBV3-2	few	.	CASSRRDREAFF
TRBV7-9	.	TRBD1	CASSLGRGLMNTEAFF
TRBV10-3	.	.	CAISDGPNQPQHF
TRBV5-1	.	TRBD2	CASSFGLALAGARSSYEQYF
TRBV7-8	.	.	CASSPTRRLQEQYF
TRBV5-1	once	TRBD2	CASSKLAGEGAQYF
TRBV7-9	few	TRBD1	CASSRTGRHEKLFF
TRBV9	.	.	CASSLLGESSYEQYF
TRBV28	.	.	CASILGGDGRYGYTF
TRBV10-3	.	.	CAIKGAGSTGELFF
TRBV15	.	TRBD1	CATSMQDRVTEAFF
TRBV6-5	.	TRBD2	CASSSSGGTDTQYF
TRBV13	.	.	CASSYKQPQHF
TRBV24-1	.	.	CATAPGWNTGELFF
TRBV28	.	.	CASNGQGGDIQYF
TRBV4-2	.	.	CASSQETGRGTGELFF
TRBV21-1	few	.	CASSRGQGHQPQHF
TRBV2	.	TRBD1	CAGSGTGVYGYTF
TRBV9	once	TRBD2	CASSATSGTHGEQYF
TRBV21-1	.	.	CASSKGTSGGRNTGELFF
TRBV2	.	.	CASSAGRSTEAFF
TRBV4-3	.	.	CASSQDGGRHSGNTIYF
TRBV5-4	.	.	CASSPGPLNTEAFF
TRBV11-2	.	.	CASSPQGEQYF
TRBV24-1	.	.	CATSDLGKETQYF
TRBV11-2	.	.	CASSLRQRNTGELFF
TRBV28	.	TRBD1	CASSLLPPTQGGGSPLHF